The 27 T cell receptor beta chains below come from one sample, sequenced in a study of beta chain features in type 1 diabetes. Findings of the study overall: Researchers report that Type 1 diabetes patients had moderately but significantly shorter TCRB CDR3s across all four CD4+ subsets.

The sequenced template was cDNA made from the entire isolated RNA. The data were produced by immunoSEQ multiplex PCR, yet TCRdb's version contains in-frame clones alone and is incomplete. The table has about 300,000 clones, 13% seen once. For these receptors, no antigen is known. Sequenced input: naive CD4+ T cells from blood. These receptors originate from a woman between 18 and 29 years old with type 1 diabetes.

This clone occurred a few times. This rearrangement joins TRBV11-2 to TRBJ2-1; possibly TRBD1 for D (6 bases). Trimming shortened V by 6 bases and J by 7 bases, and 19 bases separated the two germline ends. The germline gives CDR1 SGHAT, CDR2 FQNNGV. The CDR3 extends over 15 amino acids. Written as DNA, the CDR3 is TGTGCCAGCAGATCATTGACAGGTCTAGGGAATGAGCAGTTCTTC. Translating gives CASRSLTGLGNEQFF.

The chain uses TRBV5-5 and TRBJ2-1, with D possibly matching TRBD2 (6 bases). Trimming pared 4 bases from V and 0 bases from J, leaving 14 bases between. The CDR3 sequence is 16 residues long. CDR1 is SGHKS and CDR2 is YYEKEE in the germline V gene (reference sequence). The chain's CDR3 is CASSLMAGTSYNEQFF. Written as DNA, the CDR3 is TGTGCCAGCAGCCTGATGGCGGGAACCTCCTACAATGAGCAGTTCTTC.

The chain combines TRBV11-2 with TRBJ1-1; D call uncertain. Trimming left V 1 base short and J 11 bases short, with 8 bases between. There are 11 residues in the CDR3. Germline V gene sequence: CDR1 SGHAT, CDR2 FQNNGV. DNA for the CDR3: TGTGCCAGCAGCTTAGGACAAAGCGCTTTCTTT. It codes for CASSLGQSAFF.

This clone was observed a handful of times. The chain is built from TRBV5-1 and TRBJ1-2, with a possible D match to TRBD1 (6 bases). The CDR3 consists of 13 residues. From germline, CDR1 is SGHRS and CDR2 YFSETQ. The V gene lost 4 bases and the J gene lost 4 bases, with 11 bases spanning the gap. CDR3 coding DNA: TGCGCCAGCAGCCGAGACAGGTCCTATGGCTACACCTTC. The encoded protein is CASSRDRSYGYTF.

The rearrangement uses TRBV5-1 and TRBJ2-7, with a tentative D call TRBD2 (6 bases). The CDR3 is 14 residues long. Trimming left V 3 bases short and J 5 bases short, with 15 bases between. CDR1 SGHRS and CDR2 YFSETQ come from the germline V gene. The chain's CDR3 is CASSSGLPVDEQYF. The CDR3 nucleotides are TGCGCCAGCAGCTCGGGACTCCCAGTAGACGAGCAGTACTTC.

This clone was seen more than once but under ten times. This CDR3 is CASSRSGTSGASPYF. Written as DNA, the CDR3 is TGTGCCAGCAGCCGATCCGGGACTAGCGGGGCCTCTCCGTACTTC. The chain joins TRBV2 to TRBJ2-5; 13 bases fit TRBD2. The CDR3 has 15 amino acids. Germline CDR1 is SNHLY and CDR2 is FYNNEI. V lost 6 bases and J lost 13; bases outside the gene matches: 14.

V usage is TRBV20-1 and J usage is TRBJ2-1; no clear D gene. This CDR3 has 10 residues. V was cut by 2 bases and J by 10 bases, with 6 bases left in between. Looked up from germline, CDR1 is DFQATT and CDR2 is SNEGSKA (reference sequence). DNA of the CDR3: TGCAGTGCTAGACCTAGAGAGCAGTTCTTC. Translation gives CSARPREQFF.

This chain connects TRBV7-9 to TRBJ2-6; tentatively, D is TRBD2 (6 bases). The CDR3 extends over 15 amino acids. Germline CDR1 and CDR2: SEHNR and FQNEAQ (reference sequence). V was clipped by 2 bases and J by 2 bases, with 7 bases between them. The DNA for the CDR3 is TGTGCCAGCAGCTTATCGGGGGCTGGGGCCAACGTCCTGACTTTC. It codes for CASSLSGAGANVLTF.

The gene calls are TRBV27 and TRBJ1-1; D may be TRBD1 (6 bases). Germline loops: CDR1 MNHEY, CDR2 SMNVEV (reference sequence). The CDR3 runs 13 residues. V gave up 6 bases and J gave up 2 bases, with 10 bases separating them. The DNA for the CDR3 is TGTGCCAGCAGAAACAGGGCAAACACTGAAGCTTTCTTT. Protein product: CASRNRANTEAFF.

The genes are TRBV28 and TRBJ1-2; 12 bases are shared with TRBD1. The germline gives CDR1 MDHEN, CDR2 SYDVKM. The CDR3 is 16 amino acids. V dropped 2 bases and J dropped 8; count of bases not matched to a gene: 9. In nucleotides, the CDR3 is TGTGCCAGCAGTTTACACCCGGGACAGGGGGCCAGAGGCTACACCTTC. It yields the protein CASSLHPGQGARGYTF.

The rearrangement links TRBV4-3 to TRBJ2-4; tentatively, D is TRBD1 (5 bases). V was pared by 1 base and J by 5 bases, with 12 bases between. The CDR3 has 15 residues. Germline CDR1 reads LGHNA; CDR2 reads YSLEER. The CDR3 spells CASSQGVGAQNIQYF. The CDR3 nucleotides are TGCGCCAGCAGCCAAGGTGTAGGGGCACAAAACATTCAGTACTTC.

The CDR3 region has the DNA TGTGCCAGCAGCCCGGGACTAGCGGGAGGGCCGAGCTACGAGCAGTACTTC. Amino acid sequence: CASSPGLAGGPSYEQYF. This sequence joins TRBV7-9 and TRBJ2-7; 16 bases map to TRBD2. The length of the CDR3 is 17 residues. In germline, CDR1 is SEHNR, CDR2 FQNEAQ (reference sequence). Trimming cost V 5 bases and J 3 bases; bases outside gene matches: 7.

This chain joins TRBV5-4 and TRBJ2-5; 7 positions agree with TRBD1. Germline V gene sequence: CDR1 SGHNT, CDR2 YYREEE (reference sequence). This CDR3 is built from 15 residues. Unmatched junction bases numbered 6, after V lost 2 bases and J lost 2 bases. CDR3 DNA sequence: TGTGCCAGCAGCTTTCGGTCCAGGGGGCAAGAGACCCAGTACTTC. Its protein is CASSFRSRGQETQYF.

The V gene is TRBV10-3, the J gene TRBJ2-7, with D maybe TRBD2 (5 bases). CDR3 length equals 14 residues. Trimming removed 6 bases from V and 2 bases from J, with 14 bases in between. Germline assignment: CDR1 ENHRY and CDR2 SYGVKD. CDR3 region: CAIRKDFSPYEQYV. CDR3 coding DNA: TGTGCCATCAGGAAGGACTTCTCGCCCTACGAGCAGTACGTC.

V gene TRBV2 combines with J gene TRBJ2-5, with 8 nucleotides matching TRBD1. Losses at the gene ends were 5 bases for V and 4 bases for J; bases not matched to a gene: 12. The V gene's germline CDR1 is SNHLY and CDR2 FYNNEI. This CDR3 contains 16 residues. The CDR3 here is CASSRFRNRGIETQYF. The CDR3 DNA reads as TGTGCCAGCAGTCGCTTTCGCAACAGGGGGATAGAGACCCAGTACTTC.

This clone was observed a handful of times. At the DNA level, this CDR3 is encoded by other sequences in the same sample as well. This chain links TRBV29-1 with TRBJ1-1; 8 bases map to TRBD1. The CDR3 sequence is 13 residues long. Germline loops: CDR1 SQVTM, CDR2 ANQGSEA. V lost 7 bases and J lost 2; bases outside the gene matches: 6. The CDR3 DNA is TGCAGCGCAGGGGACAGGAGTAACACTGAAGCTTTCTTT. Residues: CSAGDRSNTEAFF.

The chain combines TRBV28 with TRBJ2-5; 7 positions match TRBD1. After removal of 2 bases from V and 4 bases from J, the junction contained 4 bases not matched to a gene. CDR3 length: 14 amino acids. The germline CDR1 and CDR2 sequences are MDHEN and SYDVKM. The chain's CDR3 is CASSLGQDPETQYF. The CDR3 region has the DNA TGTGCCAGCAGTTTAGGACAGGACCCAGAGACCCAGTACTTC.

A few counts support this clone. The DNA for the CDR3 is TGTGCTAGTGGTTTGGGCCTTCAGGGACTAGCGGGAGACAGTGGGCAGTTCTTC. This translates into CASGLGLQGLAGDSGQFF. J is TRBJ2-1 and V is TRBV12-5; 14 nucleotides line up with TRBD2. CDR3 length: 18 amino acids. Germline V CDR1 and CDR2: LGHNT, FRNRAP. V lost 1 base to trimming and J lost 12 bases; unmatched junction nucleotides: 14.

This clone showed up just a few times. The rearrangement joins TRBV7-6 to TRBJ2-1, with 9 bases identical to TRBD1. Germline CDR1 is SGHVS and CDR2 is FNYEAQ. The J segment lost 2 bases and the V segment lost 5 bases, leaving 4 bases of the junction unmatched. The CDR3 runs 15 residues. The CDR3 nucleotides are TGTGCCAGCAGCATCCGGGACAGGGCCTACAATGAGCAGTTCTTC. It translates to CASSIRDRAYNEQFF.

This clone has more than one count but fewer than ten. CDR3 sequence reads: CASSSPPNRDEQYF. The DNA of the CDR3 is TGTGCCAGCAGCTCACCCCCCAACAGGGACGAGCAGTACTTC. The rearrangement joins TRBV7-9 to TRBJ2-7, with D maybe TRBD1 (6 bases). Germline-derived CDR1 and CDR2 are SEHNR and FQNEAQ (reference sequence). V was pared by 4 bases and J by 5 bases, with 15 bases between. The CDR3 is made up of 14 amino acids.

The chain links TRBV6-5 to TRBJ2-1; 8 bases are a match to TRBD2. Germline loops: CDR1 MNHEY, CDR2 SVGAGI. CDR3 length equals 14 residues. J gave up 4 bases and V 6 bases, and 5 bases lay outside the gene matches. In DNA, the CDR3 is TGTGCCAGCAGCCCTGGACTAGCATACAATGAGCAGTTCTTC. As protein: CASSPGLAYNEQFF.

The gene calls are TRBV9 and TRBJ2-3; D is unclear. The CDR3 runs to 13 residues. V was clipped by 0 bases and J by 2 bases, with 4 bases between them. The germline CDR1 and CDR2 sequences are SGDLS and YYNGEE. CDR3 coding DNA: TGTGCCAGCAGCGTAGTCCTCACAGATACGCAGTATTTT. Translated, it gives CASSVVLTDTQYF.

The rearrangement uses TRBV7-9 and TRBJ1-5; no definite D call. This CDR3 region has 12 residues. CDR1 and CDR2 from the germline V gene are SEHNR and FQNEAQ (reference sequence). V gave up 8 bases and J gave up 3 bases, with 8 bases separating them. CDR3 loop: CASQKNNQPQHF. The CDR3, as DNA: TGTGCCAGCCAAAAAAACAATCAGCCCCAGCATTTT. Full variable domain (remainder filled in from reference TRBV7-9 and TRBJ1-5): DTGVSQNPRHKITKRGQNVTFRCDPISEHNRLYWYRQTLGQGPEFLTYFQNEAQLEKSRLLSDRFSAERPKGSFSTLEIQRTEQGDSAMYLCASQKNNQPQHFGDGTRLSIL.

This chain joins TRBV27 and TRBJ2-1; 7 bases are shared with TRBD1. The junction had 6 bases not matched to a gene; V was cut back by 5 bases and J by 8 bases. Germline CDR1 MNHEY, CDR2 SMNVEV (reference sequence). The CDR3 has 13 amino acids. The CDR3 region is CASSVTGADEQFF. CDR3 sequence (DNA): TGTGCCAGCAGTGTAACAGGGGCGGATGAGCAGTTCTTC.

This clone occurred a few times. The chain links TRBV9 to TRBJ2-5; D unresolved. V shed 4 bases and J shed 5 bases, with 15 bases lying between them. Germline CDR1 is SGDLS and CDR2 is YYNGEE. There are 14 residues in the CDR3. The CDR3 protein is CASSQTPVRETQYF. The CDR3 DNA reads TGTGCCAGCAGCCAAACCCCGGTACGGGAGACCCAGTACTTC.

This clone was seen only a few times. V gene TRBV7-2 combines with J gene TRBJ1-5; 7 bases map to TRBD1. Germline CDR1 SGHTA, CDR2 FQGNSA. This CDR3 comprises 15 residues. The V segment lost 4 bases and the J segment 7 bases; nucleotides outside the gene matches: 10. The CDR3 reads CASSSHHRGRQPQHF. The CDR3 DNA reads as TGTGCCAGCAGCTCGCATCACAGGGGAAGGCAGCCCCAGCATTTT.

This clone was counted only a few times. The chain carries TRBV5-1 and TRBJ2-2, with 7 bases aligning to TRBD1. Germline V gene lookup returns CDR1 SGHRS and CDR2 YFSETQ. This CDR3 has 14 residues. The trim removed 7 bases at V and 4 bases at J, leaving 7 bases unmatched. The CDR3 bases are TGCGCCAGCTGTGAGGGGGCGATCACCGGGGAGCTGTTTTTT. Translated, it gives CASCEGAITGELFF. The complete variable domain, with remaining parts taken from reference TRBV5-1 and TRBJ2-2, reads KAGVTQTPRYLIKTRGQQVTLSCSPISGHRSVSWYQQTPGQGLQFLFEYFSETQRNKGNFPGRFSGRQFSNSRSEMNVSTLELGDSALYLCASCEGAITGELFFGEGSRLTVL.